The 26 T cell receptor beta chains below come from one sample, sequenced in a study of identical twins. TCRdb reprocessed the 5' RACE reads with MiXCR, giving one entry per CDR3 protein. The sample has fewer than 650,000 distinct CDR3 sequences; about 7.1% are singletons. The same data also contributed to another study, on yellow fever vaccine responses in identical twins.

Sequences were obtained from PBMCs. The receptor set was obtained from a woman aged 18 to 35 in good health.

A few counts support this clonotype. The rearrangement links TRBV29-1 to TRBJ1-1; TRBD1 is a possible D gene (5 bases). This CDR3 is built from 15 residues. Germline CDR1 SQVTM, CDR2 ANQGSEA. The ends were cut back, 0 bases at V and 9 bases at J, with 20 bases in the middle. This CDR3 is CSVEETYRGKGKAFF. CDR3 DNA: TGCAGCGTTGAAGAAACATACCGGGGGAAAGGGAAAGCTTTCTTT.

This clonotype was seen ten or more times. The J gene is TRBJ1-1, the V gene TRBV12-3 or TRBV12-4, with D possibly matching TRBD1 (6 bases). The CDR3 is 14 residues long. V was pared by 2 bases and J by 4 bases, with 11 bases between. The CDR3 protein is CASSLSEGGTEAFF. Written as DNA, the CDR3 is TGTGCCAGCAGTTTAAGCGAGGGGGGCACTGAAGCTTTCTTT.

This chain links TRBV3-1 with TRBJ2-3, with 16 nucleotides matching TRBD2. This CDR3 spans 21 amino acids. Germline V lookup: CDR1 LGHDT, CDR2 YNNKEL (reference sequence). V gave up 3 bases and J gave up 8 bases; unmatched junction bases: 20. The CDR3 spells CASSHPQWGTSGRAGGGTQYF. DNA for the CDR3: TGTGCCAGCAGCCACCCCCAGTGGGGGACTAGCGGGAGGGCCGGAGGAGGTACGCAGTATTTT.

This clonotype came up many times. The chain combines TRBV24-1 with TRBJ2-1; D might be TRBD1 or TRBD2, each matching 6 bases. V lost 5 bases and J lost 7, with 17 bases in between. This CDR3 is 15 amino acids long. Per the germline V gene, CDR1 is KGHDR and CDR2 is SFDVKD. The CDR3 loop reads CATSVLSGGRNEQFF. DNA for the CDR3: TGTGCCACCAGTGTCCTAAGTGGGGGGCGGAATGAGCAGTTCTTC.

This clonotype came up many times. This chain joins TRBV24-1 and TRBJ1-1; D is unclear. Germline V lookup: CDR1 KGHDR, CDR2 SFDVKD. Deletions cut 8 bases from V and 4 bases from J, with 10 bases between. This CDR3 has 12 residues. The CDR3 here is CATKEGSTEAFF. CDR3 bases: TGTGCCACCAAAGAGGGCAGCACTGAAGCTTTCTTT.

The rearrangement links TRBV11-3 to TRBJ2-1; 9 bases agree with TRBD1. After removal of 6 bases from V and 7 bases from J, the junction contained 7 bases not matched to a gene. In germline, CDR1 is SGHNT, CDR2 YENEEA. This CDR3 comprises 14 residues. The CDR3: CASSPGQGFNEQFF. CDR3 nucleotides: TGTGCCAGCAGTCCGGGACAGGGATTTAATGAGCAGTTCTTC.

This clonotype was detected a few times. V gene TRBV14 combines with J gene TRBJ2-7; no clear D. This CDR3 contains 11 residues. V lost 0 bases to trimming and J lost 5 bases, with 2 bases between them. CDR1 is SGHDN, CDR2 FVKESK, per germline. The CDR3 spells CASSQDHEQYF. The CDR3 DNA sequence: TGTGCCAGCAGCCAAGATCACGAGCAGTACTTC.

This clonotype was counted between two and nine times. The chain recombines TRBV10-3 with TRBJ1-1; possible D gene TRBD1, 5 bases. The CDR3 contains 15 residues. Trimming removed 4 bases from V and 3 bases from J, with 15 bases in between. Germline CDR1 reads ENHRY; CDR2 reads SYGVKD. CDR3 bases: TGTGCCATCAGTGCGACCAACAGAGGGGACACTGAAGCTTTCTTT. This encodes CAISATNRGDTEAFF.

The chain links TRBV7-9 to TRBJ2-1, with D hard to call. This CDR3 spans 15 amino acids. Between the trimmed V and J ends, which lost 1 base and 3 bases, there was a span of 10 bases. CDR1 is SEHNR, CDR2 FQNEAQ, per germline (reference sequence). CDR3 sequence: CASSLVVNSYNEQFF. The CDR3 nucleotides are TGTGCCAGCAGCTTAGTAGTCAACAGCTACAATGAGCAGTTCTTC.

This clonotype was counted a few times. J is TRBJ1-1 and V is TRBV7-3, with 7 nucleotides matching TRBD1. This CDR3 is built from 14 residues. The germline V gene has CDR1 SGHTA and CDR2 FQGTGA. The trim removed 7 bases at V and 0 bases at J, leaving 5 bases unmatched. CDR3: CASTPTGMNTEAFF. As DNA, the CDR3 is TGTGCCAGCACCCCGACAGGGATGAACACTGAAGCTTTCTTT.

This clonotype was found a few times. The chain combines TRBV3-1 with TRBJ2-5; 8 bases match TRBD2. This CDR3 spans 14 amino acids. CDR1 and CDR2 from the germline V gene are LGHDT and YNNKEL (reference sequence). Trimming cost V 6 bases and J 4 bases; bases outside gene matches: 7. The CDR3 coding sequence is TGTGCCAGCAGACCCCTAGCGGGCGGAGAGACCCAGTACTTC. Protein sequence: CASRPLAGGETQYF.

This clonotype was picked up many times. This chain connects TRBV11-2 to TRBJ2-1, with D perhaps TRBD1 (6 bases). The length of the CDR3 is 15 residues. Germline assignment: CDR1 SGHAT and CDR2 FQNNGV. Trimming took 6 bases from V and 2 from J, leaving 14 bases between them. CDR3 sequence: CASRTITGTYNEQFF. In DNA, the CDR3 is TGTGCCAGCAGGACTATAACAGGGACCTACAATGAGCAGTTCTTC.

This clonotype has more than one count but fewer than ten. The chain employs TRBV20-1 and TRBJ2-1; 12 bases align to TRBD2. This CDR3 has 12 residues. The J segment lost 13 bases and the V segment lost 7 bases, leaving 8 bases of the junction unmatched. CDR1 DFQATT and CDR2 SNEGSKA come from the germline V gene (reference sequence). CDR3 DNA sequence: TGCAGTGGCCTACTAGCGGGGGGTGAACAGTTCTTC. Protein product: CSGLLAGGEQFF.

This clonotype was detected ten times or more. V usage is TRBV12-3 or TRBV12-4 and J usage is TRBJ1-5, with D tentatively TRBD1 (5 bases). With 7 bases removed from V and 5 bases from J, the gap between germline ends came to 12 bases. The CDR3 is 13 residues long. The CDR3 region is CASTLGGDQPQHF. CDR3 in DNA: TGTGCCAGCACCCTTGGGGGGGATCAGCCCCAGCATTTT.

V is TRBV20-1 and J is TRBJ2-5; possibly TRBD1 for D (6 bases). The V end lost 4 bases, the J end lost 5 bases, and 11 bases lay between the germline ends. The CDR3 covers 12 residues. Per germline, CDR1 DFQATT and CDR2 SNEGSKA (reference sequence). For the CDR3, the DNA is TGCAGTGCTACGGACAGAGACGAGACCCAGTACTTC. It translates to CSATDRDETQYF.

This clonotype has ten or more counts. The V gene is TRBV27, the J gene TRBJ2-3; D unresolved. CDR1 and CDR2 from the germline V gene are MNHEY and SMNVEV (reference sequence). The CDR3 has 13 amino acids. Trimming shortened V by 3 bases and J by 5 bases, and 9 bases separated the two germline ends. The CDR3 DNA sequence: TGTGCCAGCAGTTTGTTTAGAGGAGATACGCAGTATTTT. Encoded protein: CASSLFRGDTQYF.

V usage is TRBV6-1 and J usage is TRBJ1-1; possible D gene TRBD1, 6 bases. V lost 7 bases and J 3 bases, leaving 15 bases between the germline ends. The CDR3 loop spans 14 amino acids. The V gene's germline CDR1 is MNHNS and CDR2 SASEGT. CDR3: CASTPTGRDTEAFF. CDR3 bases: TGTGCCAGCACCCCCACAGGGAGGGACACTGAAGCTTTCTTT.

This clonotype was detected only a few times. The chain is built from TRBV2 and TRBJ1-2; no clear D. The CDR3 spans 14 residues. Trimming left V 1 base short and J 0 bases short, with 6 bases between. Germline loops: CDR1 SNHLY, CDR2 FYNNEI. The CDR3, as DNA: TGTGCCAGCAGTGAAGGTCATACTAACTATGGCTACACCTTC. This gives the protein CASSEGHTNYGYTF.

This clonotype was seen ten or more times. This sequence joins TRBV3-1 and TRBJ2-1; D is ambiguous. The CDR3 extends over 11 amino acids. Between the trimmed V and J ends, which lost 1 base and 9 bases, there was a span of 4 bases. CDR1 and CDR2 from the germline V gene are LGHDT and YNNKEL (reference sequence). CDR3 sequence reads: CASSQAGEQFF. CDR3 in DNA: TGTGCCAGCAGCCAAGCCGGTGAGCAGTTCTTC.

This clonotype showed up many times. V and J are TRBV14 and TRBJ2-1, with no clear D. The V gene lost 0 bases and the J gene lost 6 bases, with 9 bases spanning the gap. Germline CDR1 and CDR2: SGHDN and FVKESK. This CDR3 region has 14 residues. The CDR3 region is CASSQDTLLNEQFF. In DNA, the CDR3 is TGTGCCAGCAGCCAAGATACCCTGCTCAATGAGCAGTTCTTC.

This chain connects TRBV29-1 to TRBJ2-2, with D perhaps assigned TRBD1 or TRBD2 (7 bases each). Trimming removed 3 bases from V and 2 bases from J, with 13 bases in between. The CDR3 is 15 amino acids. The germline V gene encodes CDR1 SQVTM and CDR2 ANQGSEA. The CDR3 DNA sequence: TGCAGCGTTGAGGGAGGGACAGCAAACACCGGGGAGCTGTTTTTT. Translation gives CSVEGGTANTGELFF.

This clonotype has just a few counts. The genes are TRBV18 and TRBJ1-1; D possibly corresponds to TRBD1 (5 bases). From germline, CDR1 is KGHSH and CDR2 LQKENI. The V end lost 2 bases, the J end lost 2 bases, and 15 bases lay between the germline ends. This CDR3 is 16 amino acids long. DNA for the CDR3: TGTGCCAGCTCACCAAGGGTCGGGACTGAAAACACTGAAGCTTTCTTT. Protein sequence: CASSPRVGTENTEAFF. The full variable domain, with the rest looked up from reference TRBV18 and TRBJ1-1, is NAGVMQNPRHLVRRRGQEARLRCSPMKGHSHVYWYRQLPEEGLKFMVYLQKENIIDESGMPKERFSAEFPKEGPSILRIQQVVRGDSAAYFCASSPRVGTENTEAFFGQGTRLTVV.

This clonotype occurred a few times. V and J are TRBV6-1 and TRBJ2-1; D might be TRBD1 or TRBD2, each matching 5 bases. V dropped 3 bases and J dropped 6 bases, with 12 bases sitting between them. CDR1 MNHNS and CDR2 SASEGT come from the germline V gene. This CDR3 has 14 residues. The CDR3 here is CASSEVWGSNEQFF. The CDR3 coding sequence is TGTGCCAGCAGTGAGGTTTGGGGGAGCAATGAGCAGTTCTTC.

The CDR3 coding sequence is TGTGCCAGCAGTTATTGGACAGGGTCGGACGAGCAGTACTTC. Its protein is CASSYWTGSDEQYF. This rearrangement joins TRBV6-2 or TRBV6-3 to TRBJ2-7, with TRBD1 matching over 8 bases. The V gene's germline CDR1 is MNHEY and CDR2 SVGEGT. Trimming at V came to 3 bases and at J to 5 bases, leaving 6 bases not matched to a gene. The CDR3 has 14 amino acids.

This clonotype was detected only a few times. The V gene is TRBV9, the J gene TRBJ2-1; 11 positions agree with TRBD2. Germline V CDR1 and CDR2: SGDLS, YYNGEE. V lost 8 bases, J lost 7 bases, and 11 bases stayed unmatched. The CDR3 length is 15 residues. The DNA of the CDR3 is TGTGCCAGTCTTGTAGCGGGAGGGCCTGGGAATGAGCAGTTCTTC. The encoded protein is CASLVAGGPGNEQFF.

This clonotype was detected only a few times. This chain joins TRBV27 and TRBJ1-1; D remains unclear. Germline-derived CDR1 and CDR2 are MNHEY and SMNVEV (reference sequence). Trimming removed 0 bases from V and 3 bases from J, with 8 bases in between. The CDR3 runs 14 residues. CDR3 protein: CASSLSIEYTEAFF. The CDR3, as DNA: TGTGCCAGCAGTTTATCGATAGAGTACACTGAAGCTTTCTTT.